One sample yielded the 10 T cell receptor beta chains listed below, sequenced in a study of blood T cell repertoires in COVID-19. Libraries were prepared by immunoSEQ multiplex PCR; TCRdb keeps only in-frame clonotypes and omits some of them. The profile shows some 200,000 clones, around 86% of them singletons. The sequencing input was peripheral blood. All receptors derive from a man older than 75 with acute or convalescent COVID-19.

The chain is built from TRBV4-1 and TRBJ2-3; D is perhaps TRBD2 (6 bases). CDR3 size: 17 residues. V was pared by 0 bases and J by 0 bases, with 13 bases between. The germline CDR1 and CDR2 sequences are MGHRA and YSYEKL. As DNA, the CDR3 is TGCGCCAGCAGCCAAGAAAAAGGGACTCTAAGCACAGATACGCAGTATTTT. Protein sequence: CASSQEKGTLSTDTQYF.

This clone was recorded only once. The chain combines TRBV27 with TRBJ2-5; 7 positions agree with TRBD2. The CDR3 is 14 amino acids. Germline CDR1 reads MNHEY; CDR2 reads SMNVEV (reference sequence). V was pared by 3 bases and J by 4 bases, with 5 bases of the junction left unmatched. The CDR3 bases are TGTGCCAGCAGTTTCATGGGGGGGGGAGAGACCCAGTACTTC. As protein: CASSFMGGGETQYF.

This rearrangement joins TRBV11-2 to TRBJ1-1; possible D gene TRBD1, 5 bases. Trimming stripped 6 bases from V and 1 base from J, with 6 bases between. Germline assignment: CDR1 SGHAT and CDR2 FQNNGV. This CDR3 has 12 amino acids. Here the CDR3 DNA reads TGTGCCAGCAGGACAGCGAACACTGAAGCTTTCTTT. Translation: CASRTANTEAFF.

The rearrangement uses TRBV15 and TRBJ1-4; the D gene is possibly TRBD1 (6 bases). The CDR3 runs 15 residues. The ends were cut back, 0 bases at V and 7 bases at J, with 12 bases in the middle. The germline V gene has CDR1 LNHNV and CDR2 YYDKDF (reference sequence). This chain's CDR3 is CATSRDRGGLEKLFF. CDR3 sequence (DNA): TGTGCCACCAGCAGAGATCGGGGGGGGCTTGAAAAACTGTTTTTT.

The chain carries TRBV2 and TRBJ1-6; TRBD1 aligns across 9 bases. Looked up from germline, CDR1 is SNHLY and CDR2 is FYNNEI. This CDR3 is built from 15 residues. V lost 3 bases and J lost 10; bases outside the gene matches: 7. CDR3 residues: CASSDSGTGWSPLHF. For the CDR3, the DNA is TGTGCCAGCAGTGATTCCGGGACAGGGTGGTCACCCCTCCACTTT.

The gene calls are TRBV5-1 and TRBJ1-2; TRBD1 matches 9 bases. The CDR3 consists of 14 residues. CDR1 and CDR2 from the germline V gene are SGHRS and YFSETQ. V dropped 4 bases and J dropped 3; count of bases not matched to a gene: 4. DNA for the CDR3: TGCGCCAGCAGCCCCGGGACAGGGCACTATGGCTACACCTTC. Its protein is CASSPGTGHYGYTF.

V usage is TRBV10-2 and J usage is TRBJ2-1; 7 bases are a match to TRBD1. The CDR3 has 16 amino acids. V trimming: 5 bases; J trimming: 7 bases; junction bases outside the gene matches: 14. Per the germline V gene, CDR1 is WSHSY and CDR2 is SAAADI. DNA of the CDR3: TGCGCCAGCAGTCCTCTCCCGGGACAGCTTAATAATGAGCAGTTCTTC. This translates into CASSPLPGQLNNEQFF.

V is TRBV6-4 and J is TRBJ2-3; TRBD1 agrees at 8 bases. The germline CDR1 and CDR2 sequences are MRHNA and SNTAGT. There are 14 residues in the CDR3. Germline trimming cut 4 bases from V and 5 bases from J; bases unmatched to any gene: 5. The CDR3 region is CASSGQGAGDTQYF. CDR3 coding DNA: TGTGCCAGCAGTGGGCAGGGGGCAGGAGATACGCAGTATTTT.

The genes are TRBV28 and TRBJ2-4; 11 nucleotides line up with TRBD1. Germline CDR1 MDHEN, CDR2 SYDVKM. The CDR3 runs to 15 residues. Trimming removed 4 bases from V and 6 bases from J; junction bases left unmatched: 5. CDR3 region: CASSSGQGAANIQYF. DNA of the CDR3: TGTGCCAGCAGTTCCGGACAGGGGGCGGCAAACATTCAGTACTTC.

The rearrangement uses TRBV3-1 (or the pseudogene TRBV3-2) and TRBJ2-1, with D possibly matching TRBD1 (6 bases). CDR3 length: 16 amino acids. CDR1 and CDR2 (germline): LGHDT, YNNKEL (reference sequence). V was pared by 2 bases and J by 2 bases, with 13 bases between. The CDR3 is CASSQIGTNPYNEQFF. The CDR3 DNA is TGTGCCAGCAGCCAAATCGGGACAAACCCCTACAATGAGCAGTTCTTC.